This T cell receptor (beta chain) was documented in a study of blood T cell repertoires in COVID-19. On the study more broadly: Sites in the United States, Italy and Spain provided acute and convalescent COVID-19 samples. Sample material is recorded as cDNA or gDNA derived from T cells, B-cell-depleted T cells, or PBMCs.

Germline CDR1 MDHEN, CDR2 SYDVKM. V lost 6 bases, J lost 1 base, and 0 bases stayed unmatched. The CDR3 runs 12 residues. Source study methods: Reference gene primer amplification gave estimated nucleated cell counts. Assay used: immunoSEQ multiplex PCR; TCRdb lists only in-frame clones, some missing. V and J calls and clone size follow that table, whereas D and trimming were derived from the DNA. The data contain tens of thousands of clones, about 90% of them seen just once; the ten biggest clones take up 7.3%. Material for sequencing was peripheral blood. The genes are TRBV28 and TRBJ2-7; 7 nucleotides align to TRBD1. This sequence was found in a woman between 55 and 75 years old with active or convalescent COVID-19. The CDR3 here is CASRGQSYEQYF. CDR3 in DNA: TGTGCCAGCAGGGGACAGTCCTACGAGCAGTACTTC.